These 13 T cell receptor beta chains originate from one sample sequenced in a study of T cell repertoires in cytomegalovirus infection. These receptors have no known antigen. TCRdb recomputed calls from the reads with MiXCR, one row per CDR3 protein. The repertoire includes a few hundred thousand distinct CDR3 sequences, just under 40% of them detected once, and 48% sits in the top ten. The sequencing used cultured PBMCs, collected from culture after CMV antigen stimulation. These TCRs come from a human donor in good health (CMV status not recorded). Some clones in this sample may be carry-over from other donors' samples.

V usage is TRBV27 and J usage is TRBJ2-3, with 8 bases identical to TRBD1. Germline CDR1 reads MNHEY; CDR2 reads SMNVEV (reference sequence). The CDR3 covers 15 residues. V lost 5 bases and J lost 2; bases outside the gene matches: 6. CDR3 sequence: CASSPRQGPTDTQYF. In DNA form, the CDR3 reads TGTGCCAGCAGTCCGCGACAGGGGCCCACAGATACGCAGTATTTT.

This clonotype was picked up a small number of times. The gene calls are TRBV7-2 and TRBJ2-3; D is possibly TRBD2 (6 bases). This CDR3 is built from 13 residues. Trimming took off 3 bases at V and 11 bases at J, with 15 bases between the two ends. CDR1 SGHTA and CDR2 FQGNSA come from the germline V gene. CDR3 DNA sequence: TGTGCCAGCAGCTTGGCCGAAGCGGGCGGGCAGTATTTT. Protein sequence: CASSLAEAGGQYF.

This clonotype was counted between two and nine times. The chain uses TRBV11-2 and TRBJ2-5, with D unclear. Trimming removed 0 bases at V and 5 bases at J, with 7 bases between. Germline V gives CDR1 SGHAT, CDR2 FQNNGV. The CDR3 extends over 13 amino acids. The CDR3, as DNA: TGTGCCAGCAGCTTAGACGGGTGGGAGACCCAGTACTTC. Translation: CASSLDGWETQYF.

This clonotype has a count of ten or more. V and J are TRBV20-1 and TRBJ2-3; 8 positions agree with TRBD2. The CDR3 is 13 amino acids. The J segment lost 5 bases and the V segment lost 5 bases, leaving 6 bases of the junction unmatched. Germline-derived CDR1 and CDR2 are DFQATT and SNEGSKA (reference sequence). The CDR3 DNA sequence: TGCAGTGCTGACGGGGGGGCGGTAGATACGCAGTATTTT. Amino acids: CSADGGAVDTQYF.

This clonotype was observed a few times. The rearrangement links TRBV12-3 or TRBV12-4 to TRBJ2-1; D gene ambiguous. The CDR3 is 15 residues long. V lost 6 bases to trimming and J lost 3 bases, with 15 bases between them. CDR3: CASSRWTKGYNEQFF. The CDR3 nucleotides are TGTGCCAGCAGCCGATGGACCAAGGGCTACAATGAGCAGTTCTTC.

This clonotype was detected a few times. V is TRBV11-2 and J is TRBJ2-7; 8 bases map to TRBD1. Germline trimming cut 0 bases from V and 0 bases from J; bases unmatched to any gene: 7. This CDR3 has 17 amino acids. Germline CDR1 is SGHAT and CDR2 is FQNNGV. CDR3 bases: TGTGCCAGCAGCTTAGATTACTGGGACAGGAACTCCTACGAGCAGTACTTC. Protein product: CASSLDYWDRNSYEQYF.

The rearrangement joins TRBV12-3 or TRBV12-4 to TRBJ2-5, with 7 bases that match TRBD2. The CDR3 spans 14 residues. The junction had 5 bases not matched to a gene; V was cut back by 5 bases and J by 2 bases. The CDR3 bases are TGTGCCAGCAGTCCCCTGGGGGGGCAAGAGACCCAGTACTTC. Protein: CASSPLGGQETQYF.

The chain carries TRBV6-5 and TRBJ2-1; 9 bases fit TRBD2. The CDR3 covers 14 residues. The germline CDR1 and CDR2 sequences are MNHEY and SVGAGI. The trim removed 5 bases at V and 7 bases at J, leaving 6 bases unmatched. CDR3 amino acids: CASSRAGGWNEQFF. The DNA of the CDR3 is TGTGCCAGCAGTCGAGCGGGAGGATGGAATGAGCAGTTCTTC.

This clonotype has just a few counts. The chain has TRBV6-5 and TRBJ1-6; 11 bases align to TRBD1. This CDR3 is 16 amino acids long. V was pared by 5 bases and J by 8 bases, with 8 bases of the junction left unmatched. Germline assignment: CDR1 MNHEY and CDR2 SVGAGI. CDR3 sequence: CASSTRTGGADSPLHF. The CDR3 DNA reads TGTGCCAGCAGTACCCGGACAGGGGGCGCGGATTCACCCCTCCACTTT.

This clonotype was detected a few times. The chain recombines TRBV11-2 with TRBJ2-1; 7 positions agree with TRBD2. Germline values: CDR1 SGHAT, CDR2 FQNNGV. The CDR3 length is 12 residues. J lost 14 bases, V lost 4 bases, and 8 bases had no gene match. The CDR3 reads CASSSPGLRKFF. The CDR3 DNA reads as TGTGCCAGCAGCTCACCGGGACTAAGAAAGTTCTTC.

This clonotype was seen only a few times. J is TRBJ2-1 and V is TRBV7-6, with D perhaps assigned TRBD1 or TRBD2 (5 bases each). This CDR3 contains 12 residues. In germline, CDR1 is SGHVS, CDR2 FNYEAQ. V gave up 4 bases and J gave up 7 bases, with 8 bases separating them. The CDR3: CASSWDPNEQFF. CDR3 nucleotides: TGTGCCAGCAGCTGGGACCCGAATGAGCAGTTCTTC. Variable domain in full (rest from reference TRBV7-6 and TRBJ2-1): GAGVSQSPRYKVTKRGQDVALRCDPISGHVSLYWYRQALGQGPEFLTYFNYEAQQDKSGLPNDRFSAERPEGSISTLTIQRTEQRDSAMYRCASSWDPNEQFFGPGTRLTVL.

The rearrangement joins TRBV7-9 to TRBJ2-7; perhaps TRBD1 as D (6 bases). V was clipped by 4 bases and J by 7 bases, with 14 bases between them. This CDR3 is built from 13 residues. Germline assignment: CDR1 SEHNR and CDR2 FQNEAQ (reference sequence). CDR3 residues: CASSSQRGGEQYF. In DNA form, the CDR3 reads TGTGCCAGCAGCTCTCAGCGAGGGGGAGAGCAGTACTTC.

The chain recombines TRBV6-4 with TRBJ2-2, with D possibly being TRBD1 (5 bases). Trimming took off 8 bases at V and 0 bases at J, with 10 bases between the two ends. This CDR3 is 14 amino acids long. Germline V gene lookup returns CDR1 MRHNA and CDR2 SNTAGT. DNA for the CDR3: TGTGCCAGCCGAAGGGGATCGAACACCGGGGAGCTGTTTTTT. It specifies CASRRGSNTGELFF.